The 32 T cell receptor beta chains reported below all come from one sample, sequenced in a study of tumor-infiltrating lymphocytes in localized non-small cell lung cancer. Assay used: immunoSEQ multiplex PCR; TCRdb lists only in-frame clones, some missing. The sample holds 15,000 to 17,000 clones, approximately 70% seen once. Sequencing was performed on lung tumor tissue. The receptors come from a human donor with non-small cell lung cancer.

V gene TRBV11-3 combines with J gene TRBJ2-5; 8 positions match TRBD1. Trimming at V came to 5 bases and at J to 7 bases, leaving 6 bases not matched to a gene. This CDR3 has 13 amino acids. CDR1 SGHNT and CDR2 YENEEA come from the germline V gene. The CDR3 sequence: CASSPQGAGTQYF. The DNA for the CDR3 is TGTGCCAGCAGCCCTCAGGGGGCCGGGACCCAGTACTTC.

The chain uses TRBV11-3 and TRBJ2-1, with 11 bases lining up with TRBD2. This CDR3 has 14 amino acids. Germline CDR1 SGHNT, CDR2 YENEEA. Trimming cost V 0 bases and J 15 bases; bases outside gene matches: 7. CDR3 nucleotide sequence: TGTGCCAGCAGCTTAGATGGGACTAGCGGAGGAAGGTTCTTC. Translating it yields CASSLDGTSGGRFF.

This chain uses TRBV5-5 with TRBJ2-5, with a tentative D call TRBD2 (6 bases). From germline, CDR1 is SGHKS and CDR2 YYEKEE (reference sequence). With 4 bases removed from V and 4 bases from J, the gap between germline ends came to 11 bases. The CDR3 runs 13 residues. This chain's CDR3 is CASSRRDGETQYF. Here the CDR3 DNA reads TGTGCCAGCAGCCGGAGGGACGGAGAGACCCAGTACTTC.

The rearrangement uses TRBV7-9 and TRBJ2-1; 9 bases line up with TRBD1. V was pared by 5 bases and J by 6 bases, with 11 bases of the junction left unmatched. The CDR3 length is 16 residues. Germline lookup yields CDR1 SEHNR and CDR2 FQNEAQ (reference sequence). The CDR3 DNA is TGTGCCAGCAGCCCCAGACCGGGACAGGGACCCAATGAGCAGTTCTTC. This gives the protein CASSPRPGQGPNEQFF.

This chain joins TRBV19 and TRBJ1-5, with a possible D match to TRBD1 (5 bases). This CDR3 region has 13 residues. Trimming pared 7 bases from V and 4 bases from J, leaving 11 bases between. The germline V gene has CDR1 LNHDA and CDR2 SQIVND (reference sequence). The CDR3 reads CASTMGGNQPQHF. The DNA of the CDR3 is TGTGCCAGTACCATGGGGGGGAATCAGCCCCAGCATTTT.

This clone was seen a handful of times. The J gene is TRBJ1-5, the V gene TRBV4-1, with D uncertain. The V end was cut by 0 bases, the J end by 2 bases, with 11 bases between. The CDR3 is 16 amino acids. Germline V gives CDR1 MGHRA, CDR2 YSYEKL. CDR3 DNA: TGCGCCAGCAGCCAAGATTGGAGGGTAGGCAATCAGCCCCAGCATTTT. Amino acid sequence: CASSQDWRVGNQPQHF.

The chain links TRBV2 to TRBJ2-3; TRBD1 is a possible D gene (6 bases). V was cut by 6 bases and J by 3 bases, with 16 bases left in between. CDR3 size: 15 residues. Germline V CDR1 and CDR2: SNHLY, FYNNEI. The CDR3 here is CASSLVGARTDTQYF. The CDR3 nucleotides are TGTGCCAGCAGCCTTGTGGGGGCGAGGACAGATACGCAGTATTTT.

The chain carries TRBV5-8 and TRBJ1-2, with D possibly TRBD1 on 6 matching bases. The CDR3 has 15 amino acids. Germline values: CDR1 SGHTS, CDR2 YDEGEE. V shed 2 bases and J shed 2 bases, with 13 bases lying between them. The CDR3 region is CASSFFPGQNYGYTF. The CDR3 region has the DNA TGTGCCAGCAGCTTTTTTCCCGGACAGAACTATGGCTACACCTTC.

DNA of the CDR3: TGTGCCAGCAGCTTAGCCGGCGGCGGGACCTACGAGCAGTACTTC. Amino acid sequence: CASSLAGGGTYEQYF. The V and J genes are TRBV7-8 and TRBJ2-7, with a weak D call TRBD2 (6 bases). V was clipped by 0 bases and J by 2 bases, with 11 bases between them. CDR3 length: 15 amino acids. From germline, CDR1 is SGHVS and CDR2 FQNEAQ.

The DNA of the CDR3 is TGTGCCAGTAGTATATGGAAAACGGATCAGCCCCAGCATTTT. Its translation: CASSIWKTDQPQHF. The chain has TRBV19 and TRBJ1-5; no clear D. CDR1 and CDR2 from the germline V gene are LNHDA and SQIVND (reference sequence). Trimming stripped 2 bases from V and 5 bases from J, with 10 bases between. The CDR3 is made up of 14 amino acids.

J is TRBJ1-5 and V is TRBV28; no clear D gene. The CDR3 has 14 amino acids. V was clipped by 5 bases and J by 2 bases, with 10 bases between them. Germline V gene sequence: CDR1 MDHEN, CDR2 SYDVKM. DNA for the CDR3: TGTGCCAGCAGTCTCGCCCATGGCAATCAGCCCCAGCATTTT. Protein: CASSLAHGNQPQHF.

The chain has TRBV6-1 and TRBJ2-3; TRBD1 aligns across 8 bases. With V trimmed by 6 bases and J by 0 bases, 2 bases remained unmatched. CDR3 length: 14 residues. Germline V gives CDR1 MNHNS, CDR2 SASEGT. The CDR3 sequence: CASRTGESTDTQYF. CDR3 nucleotides: TGTGCCAGCAGGACAGGGGAAAGCACAGATACGCAGTATTTT.

The table lists this clone with a few counts. This rearrangement joins TRBV5-4 to TRBJ2-7, with D uncertain. CDR3 length: 14 amino acids. Trimming stripped 2 bases from V and 0 bases from J, with 9 bases between. The germline gives CDR1 SGHNT, CDR2 YYREEE (reference sequence). The CDR3 reads CASSFGTNSYEQYF. In nucleotides, the CDR3 is TGTGCCAGCAGCTTTGGCACGAACTCCTACGAGCAGTACTTC.

This clone showed up just once. V and J are TRBV2 and TRBJ2-2, with D hard to call. Germline CDR1 is SNHLY and CDR2 is FYNNEI. V was pared by 2 bases and J by 0 bases, with 13 bases between. The CDR3 contains 17 residues. Written as DNA, the CDR3 is TGTGCCAGCAGTGAATTGGCGGCCGATACGAACACCGGGGAGCTGTTTTTT. This codes for CASSELAADTNTGELFF.

The V and J genes are TRBV4-1 and TRBJ2-7; 10 positions agree with TRBD1. V dropped 0 bases and J dropped 3; count of bases not matched to a gene: 8. Germline V gene sequence: CDR1 MGHRA, CDR2 YSYEKL. This CDR3 is 17 amino acids long. CDR3 loop: CASSQDFGQGVLYEQYF. The CDR3 DNA reads as TGCGCCAGCAGCCAAGATTTCGGACAGGGGGTTCTCTACGAGCAGTACTTC.

The chain uses TRBV6-1 and TRBJ2-7, with 9 bases matching TRBD1. The V and J ends lost 6 bases and 6 bases, in that order; junction bases with no gene match: 6. This CDR3 has 13 residues. Germline values: CDR1 MNHNS, CDR2 SASEGT. The chain's CDR3 is CASSAGTGREQYF. CDR3 sequence (DNA): TGTGCCAGCAGCGCCGGGACAGGGCGCGAGCAGTACTTC.

This clone is medium-sized within its sample. The V call is TRBV30, the J call TRBJ1-1; 10 nucleotides agree with TRBD1. The CDR3 loop spans 15 amino acids. Germline V CDR1 and CDR2: GTSNPN, SVGIG (reference sequence). Trimming took 5 bases from V and 6 from J; bases not matched to a gene: 12. The CDR3 is CAWGPKTGGASEAFF. CDR3 coding DNA: TGTGCCTGGGGCCCTAAGACAGGGGGCGCGTCTGAAGCTTTCTTT.

The chain employs TRBV19 and TRBJ2-3, with a possible D match to TRBD2 (6 bases). Trimming cost V 7 bases and J 1 base, with 9 bases left between them. From germline, CDR1 is LNHDA and CDR2 SQIVND (reference sequence). The CDR3 extends over 13 amino acids. The CDR3 reads CASMKRGTDTQYF. In DNA form, the CDR3 reads TGTGCCAGTATGAAGCGGGGCACAGATACGCAGTATTTT.

The sample holds a few counts of this clone. The chain recombines TRBV7-9 with TRBJ1-1; tentatively, D is TRBD1 (5 bases). The V gene's germline CDR1 is SEHNR and CDR2 FQNEAQ (reference sequence). This CDR3 spans 14 amino acids. V was shortened by 4 bases and J by 3 bases, with 12 bases between the two germline ends. The DNA for the CDR3 is TGTGCCAGCAGCTCTCCCGGGACTGACACTGAAGCTTTCTTT. Encoded protein: CASSSPGTDTEAFF.

The chain recombines TRBV27 with TRBJ1-2; D not resolved. V lost 3 bases, J lost 4 bases, and 12 bases lay in between. Germline CDR1 reads MNHEY; CDR2 reads SMNVEV (reference sequence). This CDR3 has 14 amino acids. The CDR3 loop reads CASSFRVPTYGYTF. The DNA for the CDR3 is TGTGCCAGCAGTTTCCGAGTTCCGACCTATGGCTACACCTTC.

This clone occurred a few times. Mismatch with germline at one junction end may stem from a read error. The chain is built from TRBV18 and TRBJ1-2; no clear D. In germline, CDR1 is KGHSH, CDR2 LQKENI. The CDR3 spans 14 residues. CDR3 sequence: CASSTPTEYYGYTF. As DNA, the CDR3 is TGTGCCAGCTCAACACCGACGGAATACTATGGCTACACCTTC.

This chain joins TRBV4-1 and TRBJ2-1, with 7 bases fitting TRBD2. The CDR3 sequence is 15 residues long. J lost 4 bases, V lost 0 bases, and 3 bases had no gene match. Germline CDR1 reads MGHRA; CDR2 reads YSYEKL. The CDR3 sequence is CASSQEGLPYNEQFF. The CDR3 DNA reads TGCGCCAGCAGCCAAGAGGGACTACCATACAATGAGCAGTTCTTC.

CDR3 region: CSVGELYGYTF. The CDR3 bases are TGCAGCGTTGGTGAACTCTATGGCTACACCTTC. The chain uses TRBV29-1 and TRBJ1-2; unclear D gene. This CDR3 is 11 amino acids long. Trimming took 4 bases from V and 4 from J, leaving 7 bases between them. The germline gives CDR1 SQVTM, CDR2 ANQGSEA.

The CDR3 here is CAWSVPVNTGELFF. For the CDR3, the DNA is TGTGCCTGGAGTGTACCTGTGAACACCGGGGAGCTGTTTTTT. This sequence joins TRBV30 and TRBJ2-2; D remains ambiguous. The CDR3 spans 14 residues. Trimming removed 0 bases at V and 1 base at J, with 6 bases between. Germline CDR1 GTSNPN, CDR2 SVGIG (reference sequence).

By share of the sample, this clone is medium-sized. This chain uses TRBV27 with TRBJ1-2, with D hard to call. The V end lost 8 bases, the J end lost 3 bases, and 13 bases lay between the germline ends. CDR1 is MNHEY and CDR2 is SMNVEV in the germline V gene (reference sequence). This CDR3 has 13 amino acids. CDR3 region: CASCDPRDYGYTF. CDR3 sequence (DNA): TGTGCCAGCTGCGACCCACGGGACTATGGCTACACCTTC.

The rearrangement links TRBV7-2 to TRBJ1-3; D remains ambiguous. The CDR3 spans 14 residues. Trimming shortened V by 5 bases and J by 8 bases, and 16 bases separated the two germline ends. Germline CDR1 SGHTA, CDR2 FQGNSA. CDR3 amino acids: CASSLASREDTIYF. The CDR3 DNA sequence: TGTGCCAGCAGCCTTGCTAGTCGAGAGGACACCATATATTTT.

The chain couples TRBV6-1 to TRBJ2-5; 10 nucleotides agree with TRBD2. Trimming cost V 6 bases and J 5 bases; bases outside gene matches: 15. This CDR3 region has 17 residues. The germline V gene encodes CDR1 MNHNS and CDR2 SASEGT. CDR3 nucleotide sequence: TGTGCCAGCAGCGAAAGAGGTAGCGGGAGGCCGGGGGAGACCCAGTACTTC. Protein product: CASSERGSGRPGETQYF.

The V call is TRBV7-8, the J call TRBJ2-1; 8 bases match TRBD2. The ends lost 4 bases at V and 1 base at J; junction bases unmatched: 3. In germline, CDR1 is SGHVS, CDR2 FQNEAQ. The CDR3 contains 15 residues. CDR3 sequence (DNA): TGTGCCAGCAGCTCGGGGGGGAGATCCTACAATGAGCAGTTCTTC. Translating it yields CASSSGGRSYNEQFF. The full variable domain, its missing parts supplied by reference TRBV7-8 and TRBJ2-1, is GAGVSQSPRYKVAKRGQDVALRCDPISGHVSLFWYQQALGQGPEFLTYFQNEAQLDKSGLPSDRFFAERPEGSVSTLKIQRTQQEDSAVYLCASSSGGRSYNEQFFGPGTRLTVL.

The J gene is TRBJ2-7, the V gene TRBV27, with 10 bases fitting TRBD2. Per the germline V gene, CDR1 is MNHEY and CDR2 is SMNVEV (reference sequence). The CDR3 consists of 12 residues. After removal of 6 bases from V and 6 bases from J, the junction contained 2 bases not matched to a gene. This CDR3 reads CASSRTSGEQYF. Written as DNA, the CDR3 is TGTGCCAGCAGCCGGACTAGCGGCGAGCAGTACTTC.

The V gene is TRBV7-2, the J gene TRBJ2-7, with D unclear. The CDR3 runs to 15 residues. Germline CDR1 and CDR2: SGHTA and FQGNSA. Trimming took 1 base from V and 3 from J, leaving 13 bases between them. The CDR3 sequence is CASSLDPQGFYEQYF. CDR3 bases: TGTGCCAGCAGCTTAGATCCTCAAGGGTTCTACGAGCAGTACTTC.

This clone was seen a single time. One end of the junction fails to match germline, which may point to a read error. The V call is TRBV7-7, the J call TRBJ2-3; D is uncertain. The CDR3 covers 13 residues. Germline-derived CDR1 and CDR2 are SSHAT and FNYEAQ (reference sequence). The CDR3 spells CASSESFSDTQYF. CDR3 coding DNA: TGTGCTAGCAGTGAATCTTTTTCAGATACGCAGTATTTT.

V is TRBV7-9 and J is TRBJ1-1; TRBD1 might be the D (5 bases). The V gene lost 1 base and the J gene lost 5 bases, with 11 bases spanning the gap. Per germline, CDR1 SEHNR and CDR2 FQNEAQ (reference sequence). This CDR3 is built from 14 residues. Here the CDR3 DNA reads TGTGCCAGCAGCTTAGTGGGGGGAGAGACTGAAGCTTTCTTT. This codes for CASSLVGGETEAFF.